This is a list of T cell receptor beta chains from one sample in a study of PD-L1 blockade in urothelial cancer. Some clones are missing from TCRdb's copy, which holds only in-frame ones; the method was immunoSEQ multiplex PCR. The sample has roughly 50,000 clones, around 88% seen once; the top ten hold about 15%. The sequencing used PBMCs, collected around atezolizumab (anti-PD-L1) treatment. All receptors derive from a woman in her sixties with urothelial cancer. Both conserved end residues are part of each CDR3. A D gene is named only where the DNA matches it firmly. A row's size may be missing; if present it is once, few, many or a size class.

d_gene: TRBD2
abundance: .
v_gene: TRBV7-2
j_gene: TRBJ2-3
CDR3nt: TGTGCCAGCAGCTGGGTAGAGGAGCGGGGGACAGATACGCAGTATTTT
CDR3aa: CASSWVEERGTDTQYF

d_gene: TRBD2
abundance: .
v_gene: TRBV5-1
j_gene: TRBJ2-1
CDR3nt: TGCGCCAGCAGCTTGGATGCTGGCGGGGGGGGGTACAATGAGCAGTTCTTC
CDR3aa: CASSLDAGGGGYNEQFF

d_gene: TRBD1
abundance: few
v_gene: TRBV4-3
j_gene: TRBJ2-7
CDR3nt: TGCGCCAGCAGCGAAGGACAGGGGCAGGACGAGCAGTACTTC
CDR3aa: CASSEGQGQDEQYF

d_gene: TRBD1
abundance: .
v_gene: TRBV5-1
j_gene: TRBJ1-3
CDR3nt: TGCGCCAGCAGCCCATACTACAGGGGAGGAAACACCATATATTTT
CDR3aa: CASSPYYRGGNTIYF

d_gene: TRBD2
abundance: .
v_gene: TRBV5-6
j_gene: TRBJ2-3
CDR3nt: TGTGCCAGCACAAAGCGGGGGGGCGCAGATACGCAGTATTTT
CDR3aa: CASTKRGGADTQYF

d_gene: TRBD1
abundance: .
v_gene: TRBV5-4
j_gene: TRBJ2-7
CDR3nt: TGTGCCAGCAGCTCCCGGGACAGAGCCTCCTACGAGCAGTACTTC
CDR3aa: CASSSRDRASYEQYF

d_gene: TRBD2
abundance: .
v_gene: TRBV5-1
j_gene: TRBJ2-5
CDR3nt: TGCGCCAGCAGCTTGCGGCTAGCGGGGGCCCAAGAGACCCAGTACTTC
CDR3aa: CASSLRLAGAQETQYF

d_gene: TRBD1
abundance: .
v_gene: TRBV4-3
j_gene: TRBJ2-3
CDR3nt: TGCGCCAGCAGCACAGGGGTCGGCACAGATACGCAGTATTTT
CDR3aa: CASSTGVGTDTQYF

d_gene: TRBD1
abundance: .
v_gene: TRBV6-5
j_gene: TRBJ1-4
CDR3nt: TGTGCCAGCAGTTACTCCCAGGGGGCGCGTGGAAAACTGTTTTTT
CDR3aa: CASSYSQGARGKLFF

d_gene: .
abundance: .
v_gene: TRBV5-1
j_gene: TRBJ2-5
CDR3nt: TGCGCCAGCAGCCTCGGTATGGCCCAGTACTTC
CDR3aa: CASSLGMAQYF

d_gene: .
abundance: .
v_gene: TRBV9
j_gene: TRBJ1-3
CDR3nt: TGTGCCAGCAGCGCTGATCCCGGGGGAGTAGTTGGAAACACCATATATTTT
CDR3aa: CASSADPGGVVGNTIYF

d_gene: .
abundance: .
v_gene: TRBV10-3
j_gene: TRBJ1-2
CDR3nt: TGTGCCATCACCCAGGGGCAGAGTAACTATGGCTACACCTTC
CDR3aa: CAITQGQSNYGYTF

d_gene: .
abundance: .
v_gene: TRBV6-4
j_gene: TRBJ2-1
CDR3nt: TGTGCCAGCAGTGAAACGGGGGAATACAATGAGCAGTTCTTC
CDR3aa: CASSETGEYNEQFF

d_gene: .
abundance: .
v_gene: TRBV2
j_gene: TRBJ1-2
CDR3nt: TGTGCCAGCAGTACAGGGAACTATGGCTACACCTTC
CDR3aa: CASSTGNYGYTF

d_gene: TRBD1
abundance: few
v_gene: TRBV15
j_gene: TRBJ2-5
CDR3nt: TGTGCCACCAGCAGGGTAACAGGGGGCGCAGGGGAGACCCAGTACTTC
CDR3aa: CATSRVTGGAGETQYF

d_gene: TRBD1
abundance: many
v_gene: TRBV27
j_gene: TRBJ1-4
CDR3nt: TGTGCCAGCAGTCCCCTGGGACAGGGAAGCGTTAATGAAAAACTGTTTTTT
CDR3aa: CASSPLGQGSVNEKLFF

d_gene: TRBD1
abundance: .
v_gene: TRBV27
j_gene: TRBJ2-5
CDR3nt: TGTGCCAGCAGTATAACCTGGGACAGGCAAGAGACCCAGTACTTC
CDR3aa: CASSITWDRQETQYF

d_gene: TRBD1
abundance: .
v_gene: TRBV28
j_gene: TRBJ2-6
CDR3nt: TGTGCCAGCGCGCGGACAGGGAGGCCCAACGTCCTGACTTTC
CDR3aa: CASARTGRPNVLTF

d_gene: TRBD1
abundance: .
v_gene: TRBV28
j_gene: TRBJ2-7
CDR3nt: TGTGCCAGCAGTTTTGGACAGGTCTACGAGCAGTACTTC
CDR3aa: CASSFGQVYEQYF

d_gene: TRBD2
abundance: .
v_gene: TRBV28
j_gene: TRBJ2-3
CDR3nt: TGTGCCAGCAGACGGGGGGAGAGCGCAGATACGCAGTATTTT
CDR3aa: CASRRGESADTQYF

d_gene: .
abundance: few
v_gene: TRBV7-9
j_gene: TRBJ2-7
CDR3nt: TGTGCCAGCAGCCCACGAGCGGGCCACTACGAGCAGTACTTC
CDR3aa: CASSPRAGHYEQYF

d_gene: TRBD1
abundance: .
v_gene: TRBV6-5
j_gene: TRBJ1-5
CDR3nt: TGTGCCAGCAGCCGGGACAGCGCGGGCTATCAGCCCCAGCATTTT
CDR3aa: CASSRDSAGYQPQHF

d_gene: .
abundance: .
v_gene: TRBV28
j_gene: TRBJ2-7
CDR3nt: TGTGCCAGCACGCTTACCCCGACAGTTTCCTACGAGCAGTACTTC
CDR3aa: CASTLTPTVSYEQYF

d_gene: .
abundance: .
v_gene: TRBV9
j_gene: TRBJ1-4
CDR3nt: TGTGCCAGCAGCGACGACAGTGGCGAAGGGGAAAAACTGTTTTTT
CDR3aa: CASSDDSGEGEKLFF

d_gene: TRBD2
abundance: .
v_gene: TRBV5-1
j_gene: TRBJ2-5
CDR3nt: TGCGCCAGCAGCTTTGGGACTAGCGGGCAAGAGACCCAGTACTTC
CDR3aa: CASSFGTSGQETQYF

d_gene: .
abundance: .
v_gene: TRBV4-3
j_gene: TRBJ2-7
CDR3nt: TGCGCCAGCAGCCCAGGGGGGACTAGTGGGCACGAGCAGTACTTC
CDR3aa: CASSPGGTSGHEQYF

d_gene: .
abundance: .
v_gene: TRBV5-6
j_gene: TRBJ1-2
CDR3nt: TGTGCCAGCAGCTTGATTACGTCCAACTTCCATGGCTACACCTTC
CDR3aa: CASSLITSNFHGYTF

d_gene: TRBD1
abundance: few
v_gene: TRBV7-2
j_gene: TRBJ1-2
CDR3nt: TGTGCCAGCAGCTTCCCAGGGGGGATCAACTATGGCTACACCTTC
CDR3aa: CASSFPGGINYGYTF

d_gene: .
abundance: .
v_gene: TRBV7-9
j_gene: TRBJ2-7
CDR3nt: TGTGCCAGCAGCTTAGCGCCCAGCGGAACCTACGAGCAGTACTTC
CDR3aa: CASSLAPSGTYEQYF

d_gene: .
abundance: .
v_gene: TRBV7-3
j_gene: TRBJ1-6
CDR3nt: TGTGCCAGCAGCCCCAGAGGAAGGGGCGAACGTTCACCCCTCCACTTT
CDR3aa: CASSPRGRGERSPLHF

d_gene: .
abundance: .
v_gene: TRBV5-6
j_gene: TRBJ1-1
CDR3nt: TGTGCCAGCAGCCCTCTTCGGACTGGTCGTGAAGCTTTCTTT
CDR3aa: CASSPLRTGREAFF

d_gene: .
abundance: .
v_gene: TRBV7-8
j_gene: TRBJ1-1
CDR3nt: TGTGCCAGCAGCCTACGCCCGAAAACTGAAGCTTTCTTT
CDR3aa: CASSLRPKTEAFF

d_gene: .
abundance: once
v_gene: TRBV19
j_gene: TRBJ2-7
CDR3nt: TGTGCCAGTAGTAATAAGCGTTGGCAGTACTTC
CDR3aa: CASSNKRWQYF

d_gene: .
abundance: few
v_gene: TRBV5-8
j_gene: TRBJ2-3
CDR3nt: TGTGCCAGCAGCTTGGCGCAGAGCACAGATACGCAGTATTTT
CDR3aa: CASSLAQSTDTQYF

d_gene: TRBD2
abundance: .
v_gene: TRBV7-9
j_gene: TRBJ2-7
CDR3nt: TGTGCCAGTGATAATAGCGGGAGCTACGAGCAGTACTTC
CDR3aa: CASDNSGSYEQYF

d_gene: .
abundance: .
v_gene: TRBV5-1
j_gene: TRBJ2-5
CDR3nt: TGCGCCAGCAGTCTCAACACAGGACAGCCAGAGACCCAGTACTTC
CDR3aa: CASSLNTGQPETQYF

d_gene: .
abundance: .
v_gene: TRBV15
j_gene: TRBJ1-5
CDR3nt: TGTGCCACCAGCAGAGATTCATGGAAGGGGCCCACCAATCAGCCCCAGCATTTT
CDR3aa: CATSRDSWKGPTNQPQHF

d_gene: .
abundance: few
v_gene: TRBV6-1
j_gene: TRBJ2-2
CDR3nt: TGTGCCAGCGACTGGCGGGCCACCGGGGAGCTGTTTTTT
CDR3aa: CASDWRATGELFF

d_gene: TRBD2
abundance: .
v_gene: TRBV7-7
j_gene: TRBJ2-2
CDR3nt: TGTGCCAGCAGCTTAGCGGGAGGGACCGGGGAGCTGTTTTTT
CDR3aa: CASSLAGGTGELFF

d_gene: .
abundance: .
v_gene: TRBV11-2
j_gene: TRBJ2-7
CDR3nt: TGTGCCAGCAGCTCCCGGGACTGGGCTTACGAGCAGTACTTC
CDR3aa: CASSSRDWAYEQYF

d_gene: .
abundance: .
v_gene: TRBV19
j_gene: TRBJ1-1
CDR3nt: TGTGCCAGTAGTACCGGAGTGGGCACTGAAGCTTTCTTT
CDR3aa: CASSTGVGTEAFF

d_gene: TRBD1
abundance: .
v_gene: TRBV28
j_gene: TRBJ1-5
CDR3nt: TGTGCCAGCAGCCTAATCAGGGGGCGCGGAGGCAATCAGCCCCAGCATTTT
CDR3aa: CASSLIRGRGGNQPQHF

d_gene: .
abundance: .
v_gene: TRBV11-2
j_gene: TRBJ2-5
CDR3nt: TGTGCCAGCAGCGACTTCGGCAGGGAGGAGGAGACCCAGTACTTC
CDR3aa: CASSDFGREEETQYF

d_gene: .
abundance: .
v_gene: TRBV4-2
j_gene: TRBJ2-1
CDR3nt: TGTGCCAGCAGCCTTGACATATACAATGAGCAGTTCTTC
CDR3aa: CASSLDIYNEQFF

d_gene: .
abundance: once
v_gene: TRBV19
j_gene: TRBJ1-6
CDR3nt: TGTGCCAGTAGTGCTAGACCCGACCTCAATTCACCCCTCCACTTT
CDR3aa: CASSARPDLNSPLHF

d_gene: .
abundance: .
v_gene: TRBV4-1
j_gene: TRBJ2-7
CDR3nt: TGCGCCAGCAGCCCGTCGGCGGGGCAGATTTACGAGCAGTACTTC
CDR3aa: CASSPSAGQIYEQYF

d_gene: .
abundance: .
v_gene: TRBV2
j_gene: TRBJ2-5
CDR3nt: TGTGCCAGCAGCGGACCGGGGGGCCAAGAAGAGACCCAGTACTTC
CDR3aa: CASSGPGGQEETQYF

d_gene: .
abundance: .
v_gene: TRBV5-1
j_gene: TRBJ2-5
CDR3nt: TGCGCCAGCAGCCGCACTCCGTCGGAGGAGACCCAGTACTTC
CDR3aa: CASSRTPSEETQYF

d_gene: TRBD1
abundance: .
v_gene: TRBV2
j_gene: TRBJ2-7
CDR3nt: TGTGCCAGCTCTTCAGGGGGCGCCCAGCAGTACTTC
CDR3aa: CASSSGGAQQYF

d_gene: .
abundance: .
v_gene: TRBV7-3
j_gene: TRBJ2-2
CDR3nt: TGTGCCAGCAGCCCGGAGGGGAGGAACACCGGGGAGCTGTTTTTT
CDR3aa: CASSPEGRNTGELFF

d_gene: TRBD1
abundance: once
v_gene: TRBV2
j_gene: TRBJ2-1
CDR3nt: TGTGCCAGCAGTAACCGGGACAGGGAGGATGAGCAGTTCTTC
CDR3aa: CASSNRDREDEQFF

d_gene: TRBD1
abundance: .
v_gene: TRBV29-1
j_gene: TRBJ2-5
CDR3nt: TGCAGCGCCCGCCGGGACAGGGGAGGGACCCAGTACTTC
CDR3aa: CSARRDRGGTQYF